The 18 T cell receptor beta chains reported below all come from one sample, sequenced in a study of cytomegalovirus exposure and HLA in healthy donors. The PCR employed 60 Vbeta primers together with 13 Jbeta primers. Generated by immunoSEQ multiplex PCR, the TCRdb table keeps only in-frame clones and is missing some. Here the sample spans 150,000 to 200,000 clones, 70% being singletons. Sequenced input: PBMCs. The receptors were sampled from a man aged 18 to 29 in good health and CMV-seropositive.

DNA of the CDR3: TGTGCCTGGGTCCGGGACAGGGGTTATGGCTACACCTTC. The encoded protein is CAWVRDRGYGYTF. The chain links TRBV30 to TRBJ1-2, with 10 bases aligning to TRBD1. Looked up from germline, CDR1 is GTSNPN and CDR2 is SVGIG (reference sequence). V gave up 5 bases and J gave up 5 bases; unmatched junction bases: 5. This CDR3 contains 13 residues.

The gene calls are TRBV6-1 and TRBJ1-2; TRBD1 matches at 8 bases. Germline CDR1 MNHNS, CDR2 SASEGT. CDR3 length: 15 residues. Trimming removed 7 bases from V and 3 bases from J; junction bases left unmatched: 10. The CDR3 nucleotides are TGTGCCAGCAACAAAAGGGCAGGGGGCGACTATGGCTACACCTTC. It yields the protein CASNKRAGGDYGYTF.

V and J are TRBV9 and TRBJ2-3, with 8 bases matching TRBD1. V trimming: 4 bases; J trimming: 2 bases; junction bases outside the gene matches: 6. CDR1 is SGDLS and CDR2 is YYNGEE in the germline V gene. The CDR3 is made up of 15 amino acids. CDR3 sequence reads: CASSPQGAATDTQYF. Here the CDR3 DNA reads TGTGCCAGCAGCCCCCAGGGGGCCGCCACAGATACGCAGTATTTT.

The chain joins TRBV29-1 to TRBJ1-1, with a tentative D call TRBD1 (6 bases). Trimming took 4 bases from V and 5 from J, leaving 14 bases between them. The CDR3 totals 13 residues. Germline V gene lookup returns CDR1 SQVTM and CDR2 ANQGSEA. The CDR3 DNA is TGCAGCGTTGGACCGACAGGCTTGACTGAAGCTTTCTTT. Translated: CSVGPTGLTEAFF.

This chain uses TRBV19 with TRBJ1-2, with a possible D match to TRBD1 (5 bases). V lost 5 bases, J lost 3 bases, and 10 bases lay in between. The germline gives CDR1 LNHDA, CDR2 SQIVND (reference sequence). This CDR3 has 13 residues. CDR3 protein: CASSDPGYYGYTF. In DNA, the CDR3 is TGTGCCAGTAGTGACCCAGGGTACTATGGCTACACCTTC. Drawing the rest from reference TRBV19 and TRBJ1-2, the complete variable domain is DGGITQSPKYLFRKEGQNVTLSCEQNLNHDAMYWYRQDPGQGLRLIYYSQIVNDFQKGDIAEGYSVSREKKESFPLTVTSAQKNPTAFYLCASSDPGYYGYTFGSGTRLTVV.

The chain carries TRBV6-5 and TRBJ1-1; D gene unclear. Trimming pared 7 bases from V and 6 bases from J, leaving 18 bases between. Germline V gene data show CDR1 as MNHEY and CDR2 as SVGAGI. The CDR3 is made up of 14 amino acids. This chain's CDR3 is CASTASQRASEAFF. The CDR3 region has the DNA TGTGCCAGCACAGCCTCCCAGAGGGCTTCTGAAGCTTTCTTT.

This chain joins TRBV27 and TRBJ2-1, with D hard to call. Germline V lookup: CDR1 MNHEY, CDR2 SMNVEV (reference sequence). The CDR3 totals 12 residues. V lost 2 bases, J lost 9 bases, and 8 bases lay in between. CDR3 residues: CASSLGSGEQFF. In nucleotides, the CDR3 is TGTGCCAGCAGTTTAGGTTCGGGTGAGCAGTTCTTC.

The chain uses TRBV6-1 and TRBJ1-2, with D possibly matching TRBD1 (6 bases). V was shortened by 10 bases and J by 1 base, with 19 bases between the two germline ends. Germline CDR1 MNHNS, CDR2 SASEGT. The length of the CDR3 is 15 residues. CDR3 nucleotides: TGTGCCACCACTATACCAGGACAGATTAACTATGGCTACACCTTC. It yields the protein CATTIPGQINYGYTF.

The gene calls are TRBV6-6 and TRBJ2-1; possible D gene TRBD2, 6 bases. Trimming took 7 bases from V and 5 from J, leaving 12 bases between them. Per the germline V gene, CDR1 is MNHNY and CDR2 is SVGAGI (reference sequence). CDR3 size: 13 residues. The CDR3 sequence: CASIRDSDNEQFF. DNA for the CDR3: TGTGCCAGCATCCGGGACTCGGACAATGAGCAGTTCTTC.

The gene calls are TRBV10-2 and TRBJ2-1; D might be TRBD1 (6 bases). The CDR3 contains 14 residues. The V end lost 4 bases, the J end lost 7 bases, and 14 bases lay between the germline ends. Germline assignment: CDR1 WSHSY and CDR2 SAAADI. DNA for the CDR3: TGCGCCAGCAGTGGGGCAGGGGCTCGAAATGAGCAGTTCTTC. Its translation: CASSGAGARNEQFF.

This clone was counted once. The chain carries TRBV15 and TRBJ2-7; no clear D. Germline V gene data show CDR1 as LNHNV and CDR2 as YYDKDF (reference sequence). The ends were cut back, 1 base at V and 2 bases at J, with 6 bases in the middle. This CDR3 has 13 amino acids. CDR3: CATSRGLAYEQYF. CDR3 DNA sequence: TGTGCCACCAGCAGAGGACTCGCCTACGAGCAGTACTTC.

The V gene is TRBV19, the J gene TRBJ1-5; 9 bases match TRBD1. J gave up 4 bases and V 7 bases, and 8 bases lay outside the gene matches. The CDR3 is made up of 15 amino acids. Per the germline V gene, CDR1 is LNHDA and CDR2 is SQIVND (reference sequence). CDR3 DNA sequence: TGTGCCAGTAAACCACCACAGGGGGCGAATCAGCCCCAGCATTTT. Residues: CASKPPQGANQPQHF.

The rearrangement joins TRBV19 to TRBJ2-7, with D tentatively TRBD2 (6 bases). CDR1 is LNHDA and CDR2 is SQIVND in the germline V gene (reference sequence). V was pared by 8 bases and J by 0 bases, with 17 bases between. CDR3 size: 15 residues. The CDR3 is CASSARSGSSYEQYV. The CDR3, as DNA: TGTGCCAGTTCCGCGCGGTCCGGGAGCTCCTACGAGCAGTACGTC.

The chain combines TRBV21-1 with TRBJ1-1; the D call TRBD1 from the table was never checked on the DNA. TRBV21-1 is annotated as a pseudogene. The CDR3 is 17 amino acids. The DNA for the CDR3 is TGTGCCAGCAGCAAAGGGCCCCGGGGACAGGGGGTCACTGAAGCTTTCTTT. Translating it yields CASSKGPRGQGVTEAFF.

The chain employs TRBV19 and TRBJ1-1, with unresolved D. Trimming cost V 3 bases and J 0 bases, with 14 bases left between them. CDR1 and CDR2 from the germline V gene are LNHDA and SQIVND (reference sequence). CDR3 length equals 16 residues. CDR3 nucleotides: TGTGCCAGTAGTATGTCCCCAGAGCGAATGAACACTGAAGCTTTCTTT. Its protein product is CASSMSPERMNTEAFF.

The chain carries TRBV11-2 and TRBJ1-4, with a tentative D call TRBD1 (6 bases). V lost 5 bases and J 8 bases, leaving 18 bases between the germline ends. Per the germline V gene, CDR1 is SGHAT and CDR2 is FQNNGV. CDR3 length: 15 residues. The CDR3 nucleotides are TGTGCCAGCAGCCCCGAGGGGGGGCGTTGGGAAAAACTGTTTTTT. Its translation: CASSPEGGRWEKLFF.

The CDR3 is CASSARADSSYNEQFF. The CDR3 DNA is TGTGCCAGCAGCGCCCGGGCGGACAGTTCCTACAATGAGCAGTTCTTC. The J gene is TRBJ2-1, the V gene TRBV11-2, with D maybe TRBD1 (6 bases). CDR3 length equals 16 residues. The germline gives CDR1 SGHAT, CDR2 FQNNGV. The V end was cut by 5 bases, the J end by 1 base, with 15 bases between.

V gene TRBV28 combines with J gene TRBJ1-5, with 8 bases fitting TRBD1. This CDR3 comprises 15 residues. The germline V gene has CDR1 MDHEN and CDR2 SYDVKM. Unmatched junction bases numbered 5, after V lost 4 bases and J lost 3 bases. The CDR3 DNA follows: TGTGCCAGCAGTTCGGACAGGGAGGACAATCAGCCCCAGCATTTT. Residues: CASSSDREDNQPQHF.